This TCR beta chain was identified during a study of blood T cell repertoires in COVID-19. The method was immunoSEQ multiplex PCR; TCRdb's version includes in-frame clones alone and lacks a portion of them. The repertoire holds about 400,000 clones, roughly 91% seen once, with 1.7% in the top ten. The CDR3 totals 14 residues. CDR1 is SGDLS, CDR2 YYNGEE, per germline. The ends were cut back, 3 bases at V and 4 bases at J, with 13 bases in the middle. The study drew participants aged about 18 to 89 years from roughly 25 US areas. The sequence was collected from a woman aged 25 to 39 who had recovered from COVID-19. The chain recombines TRBV9 with TRBJ1-2; maybe TRBD1 (5 bases). The sequenced sample consisted of PBMCs or T cells enriched from blood (not recorded which). CDR3 coding DNA: TGTGCCAGCAGCGGAACACTCGGGGGCTATGGCTACACCTTC. Its protein is CASSGTLGGYGYTF.